A selection of T cell receptor beta chains follows, all from one sample in a study of cytomegalovirus exposure and HLA in healthy donors. Some clones are missing from TCRdb's copy, which holds only in-frame ones; the method was immunoSEQ multiplex PCR. This table has about 140,000 clones, around 79% appearing once. Sequencing was carried out using PBMCs. The receptors derive from a female donor in good health and CMV-seronegative. CDR3s include the opening cysteine and the closing phenylalanine or tryptophan. Fields, in order: J gene, V gene, D gene, clone size, CDR3 DNA, CDR3 protein. D genes are given only for firm matches. A clone size is listed for some rows: how often the clone was seen (once, few, many), or a class if it is expanded.

J: TRBJ2-1
V: TRBV29-1
D: TRBD2
size: NA
DNA: TGCAGCGTTAGTAGCGGGACTTACAATGAGCAGTTCTTC
CDR3: CSVSSGTYNEQFF

J: TRBJ1-4
V: TRBV5-6
D: TRBD1
size: NA
DNA: TGTGCCAGCAGCGACTACAGGGGTGGCGAAAAACTGTTTTTT
CDR3: CASSDYRGGEKLFF

J: TRBJ1-2
V: TRBV29-1
D: TRBD1
size: once
DNA: TGCAGCGTGTGGACAGGGGACTATGGCTACACCTTC
CDR3: CSVWTGDYGYTF

J: TRBJ2-4
V: TRBV5-4
D: NA
size: NA
DNA: TGTGCCAGCAGCTTGGTGGGGGCAGCCAAAAACATTCAGTACTTC
CDR3: CASSLVGAAKNIQYF

J: TRBJ1-1
V: TRBV27
D: NA
size: NA
DNA: TGTGCCAGCAGTCCCGAACAGGCTGCGATGAACACTGAAGCTTTCTTT
CDR3: CASSPEQAAMNTEAFF

J: TRBJ1-2
V: TRBV6-6
D: NA
size: NA
DNA: TGTGCCAGCAGTTATCCCGGGTCTTATGGCTACACCTTC
CDR3: CASSYPGSYGYTF

J: TRBJ1-2
V: TRBV30
D: NA
size: NA
DNA: TGTGCCTGGAGTGTACTGCAGGGGAGCGGCTACACCTTC
CDR3: CAWSVLQGSGYTF

J: TRBJ2-7
V: TRBV9
D: NA
size: NA
DNA: TGTGCCAGCAGCGTAGGAGCAAGCCACGAGCAGTACTTC
CDR3: CASSVGASHEQYF

J: TRBJ1-4
V: TRBV6-1
D: TRBD1
size: NA
DNA: TGTGCCAGCAGTCCCCGGCAGGGGGCGATAGAAAAACTGTTTTTT
CDR3: CASSPRQGAIEKLFF

J: TRBJ2-7
V: TRBV27
D: NA
size: few
DNA: TGTGCCAGCAGTTCCTACTACGAGCAGTACTTC
CDR3: CASSSYYEQYF

J: TRBJ1-5
V: TRBV29-1
D: NA
size: NA
DNA: TGCAGCGTTGAGGTAGGGGGTCATCAGCCCCAGCATTTT
CDR3: CSVEVGGHQPQHF

J: TRBJ2-4
V: TRBV5-8
D: NA
size: NA
DNA: TGTGCCAGCAGCTTGGGTCTAGAGGACATTCAGTACTTC
CDR3: CASSLGLEDIQYF

J: TRBJ1-1
V: TRBV9
D: NA
size: NA
DNA: TGTGCCAGCAGCGCCCATGCGGTGGGGGGCACTGAAGCTTTCTTT
CDR3: CASSAHAVGGTEAFF

J: TRBJ2-7
V: TRBV30
D: TRBD2
size: NA
DNA: TGTGCCTGGAGGGGAGGGGACCGATCCTACGAGCAGTACTTC
CDR3: CAWRGGDRSYEQYF

J: TRBJ1-5
V: TRBV7-8
D: NA
size: NA
DNA: TGTGCCAGCAGCTTAGCTGGACTAAATCAGCCCCAGCATTTT
CDR3: CASSLAGLNQPQHF

J: TRBJ1-2
V: TRBV15
D: TRBD1
size: NA
DNA: TGTGCCACCAGCGTATCTCCCGGGACAGGGATTTGGGGCTACACCTTC
CDR3: CATSVSPGTGIWGYTF

J: TRBJ1-1
V: TRBV18
D: NA
size: NA
DNA: TGTGCCAGCTCACCTAGACAGGCCCTCGGGACTGAAGCTTTCTTT
CDR3: CASSPRQALGTEAFF

J: TRBJ1-5
V: TRBV7-8
D: NA
size: NA
DNA: TGTGCCAGCAGCCGATCACGAGTCCTCAATCAGCCCCAGCATTTT
CDR3: CASSRSRVLNQPQHF

J: TRBJ1-6
V: TRBV7-3
D: NA
size: NA
DNA: TGTGCCAGCAGCTTAAATTCTGGCGGCACCCTCCACTTT
CDR3: CASSLNSGGTLHF

J: TRBJ2-2
V: TRBV19
D: TRBD1
size: NA
DNA: TGTGCCAGTAGTGGATTGGGGACAGTTCACGGGGAGCTGTTTTTT
CDR3: CASSGLGTVHGELFF

J: TRBJ2-3
V: TRBV7-2
D: TRBD2
size: NA
DNA: TGTGCCAGCAGCCGGGGACTAGCGGGGGGTCGCCCAGATACGCAGTATTTT
CDR3: CASSRGLAGGRPDTQYF

J: TRBJ2-7
V: TRBV18
D: NA
size: NA
DNA: TGTGCCAGCTCACTCTCTAGGGGCGAGCAGTACTTC
CDR3: CASSLSRGEQYF

J: TRBJ1-1
V: TRBV6-1
D: NA
size: NA
DNA: TGTGCCAGCAGAATGACAGGAACGAACACTGAAGCTTTCTTT
CDR3: CASRMTGTNTEAFF

J: TRBJ1-1
V: TRBV7-8
D: TRBD1
size: many
DNA: TGTGCCAGCAGCTCTGGTTTCAGGGGGCTAGCGAACACTGAAGCTTTCTTT
CDR3: CASSSGFRGLANTEAFF

J: TRBJ1-5
V: TRBV19
D: NA
size: NA
DNA: TGTGCCAGTAGTATAGGACAGCCCTTAGGGCCCCAGCATTTT
CDR3: CASSIGQPLGPQHF

J: TRBJ1-2
V: TRBV6-6
D: TRBD1
size: NA
DNA: TGTGCCAGCAGTTTCGGGACAGGGTCGATGTATGGCTACACCTTC
CDR3: CASSFGTGSMYGYTF

J: TRBJ2-7
V: TRBV4-1
D: NA
size: NA
DNA: TGCGCCAGCAGCCTAGCGGACACCTACGAGCAGTACTTC
CDR3: CASSLADTYEQYF

J: TRBJ2-3
V: TRBV18
D: NA
size: once
DNA: TGTGCCAGCTCACCACGGGAGAGGGGGAGCACAGATACGCAGTATTTT
CDR3: CASSPRERGSTDTQYF

J: TRBJ1-2
V: TRBV6-5
D: TRBD1
size: NA
DNA: TGTGCCAGCAGTCGGACAGGGACCTATGGCTACACCTTC
CDR3: CASSRTGTYGYTF

J: TRBJ2-2
V: TRBV5-1
D: NA
size: NA
DNA: TGCGCCAGCAGCGTCCCCCGTCGAGGGTGGGTAGAGACCGGGGAGCTGTTTTTT
CDR3: CASSVPRRGWVETGELFF

J: TRBJ1-1
V: TRBV19
D: NA
size: few
DNA: TGTGCCAGTAGTTCACAGGTCAACACTGAAGCTTTCTTT
CDR3: CASSSQVNTEAFF

J: TRBJ2-6
V: TRBV5-4
D: TRBD1
size: NA
DNA: TGTGCCAGCAGATCTTGGGGACAGGGAAGAACTGGGGCCAACGTCCTGACTTTC
CDR3: CASRSWGQGRTGANVLTF

J: TRBJ2-5
V: TRBV14
D: NA
size: NA
DNA: TGTGCCAGCAGCCAAGGAATGCAGGGGGAGACCCAGTACTTC
CDR3: CASSQGMQGETQYF

J: TRBJ2-7
V: TRBV11-2
D: TRBD1
size: NA
DNA: TGTGCCAGCCGGGACAGACCCTACGAGCAGTACTTC
CDR3: CASRDRPYEQYF

J: TRBJ2-7
V: TRBV6-5
D: TRBD2
size: NA
DNA: TGTGCCAGCAGTTTTATGACAGCGGGGGAGCAGTACTTC
CDR3: CASSFMTAGEQYF

J: TRBJ2-7
V: TRBV5-6
D: TRBD1
size: NA
DNA: TGTGCCAGCAGCTTGAGGACAGGCTACGAGCAGTACTTC
CDR3: CASSLRTGYEQYF

J: TRBJ1-2
V: TRBV12-5
D: NA
size: few
DNA: TGTGCTAGTGGTCAATCAAACTATGGCTACACCTTC
CDR3: CASGQSNYGYTF

J: TRBJ2-1
V: TRBV19
D: TRBD2
size: NA
DNA: TGTGCCAGTAGTATAGATTGGACTAGCGGGCGAAACAATGAGCAGTTCTTC
CDR3: CASSIDWTSGRNNEQFF

J: TRBJ2-1
V: TRBV7-2
D: TRBD2
size: NA
DNA: TGTGCCAGCAGCTCCCCGGGACTAGCGAACGAGCAGTTCTTC
CDR3: CASSSPGLANEQFF

J: TRBJ1-3
V: TRBV19
D: TRBD1
size: NA
DNA: TGTGCCAGTTCCCAGGCGGACAGGGCTGGAAACACCATATATTTT
CDR3: CASSQADRAGNTIYF

J: TRBJ1-4
V: TRBV7-8
D: NA
size: NA
DNA: TGTGCCAGCAGCTTAGAGCGGCGAGGGACTAATGAAAAACTGTTTTTT
CDR3: CASSLERRGTNEKLFF

J: TRBJ1-1
V: TRBV27
D: TRBD1
size: NA
DNA: TGTGCCAGCAGGAGGGGGCCCTACACTGAAGCTTTCTTT
CDR3: CASRRGPYTEAFF

J: TRBJ2-7
V: TRBV6-5
D: NA
size: NA
DNA: TGTGCCAGCAGTCCACAGGTGACCATACCCGAGCAGTACTTC
CDR3: CASSPQVTIPEQYF

J: TRBJ2-7
V: TRBV4-1
D: TRBD2
size: NA
DNA: TGCGCCAGCAGCCAACGGGGACTAGCGGGGACCTACGAGCAGTACTTC
CDR3: CASSQRGLAGTYEQYF

J: TRBJ1-5
V: TRBV2
D: NA
size: NA
DNA: TGTGCCAGCGGACAGAGCAATCAGCCCCAGCATTTT
CDR3: CASGQSNQPQHF

J: TRBJ2-7
V: TRBV11-3
D: NA
size: NA
DNA: TGTGCCAGCAGCTCCCAGGGTCCCGAGCAGTACTTC
CDR3: CASSSQGPEQYF

J: TRBJ2-3
V: TRBV7-9
D: TRBD1
size: once
DNA: TGTGCCAGCAGCTTAGCGCCTGCGACAGGGAAGTATACGCAGTATTTT
CDR3: CASSLAPATGKYTQYF

J: TRBJ2-3
V: TRBV12-2
D: NA
size: NA
DNA: TGTGCAAGTCGCCCCATAGCGGCTAGCACAGATACGCAGTATTTT
CDR3: CASRPIAASTDTQYF

J: TRBJ2-5
V: TRBV28
D: NA
size: NA
DNA: TGTGCCAGCAGGGTGAGACAAGAGACCCAGTACTTC
CDR3: CASRVRQETQYF

J: TRBJ1-4
V: TRBV7-9
D: NA
size: few
DNA: TGTGGGTCAGGGGCCGGGAATGAAAAACTGTTTTTT
CDR3: CGSGAGNEKLFF

J: TRBJ1-5
V: TRBV30
D: TRBD1
size: NA
DNA: TGTGCCTGGGAGGAGACAGGGGGGGATCAGCCCCAGCATTTT
CDR3: CAWEETGGDQPQHF